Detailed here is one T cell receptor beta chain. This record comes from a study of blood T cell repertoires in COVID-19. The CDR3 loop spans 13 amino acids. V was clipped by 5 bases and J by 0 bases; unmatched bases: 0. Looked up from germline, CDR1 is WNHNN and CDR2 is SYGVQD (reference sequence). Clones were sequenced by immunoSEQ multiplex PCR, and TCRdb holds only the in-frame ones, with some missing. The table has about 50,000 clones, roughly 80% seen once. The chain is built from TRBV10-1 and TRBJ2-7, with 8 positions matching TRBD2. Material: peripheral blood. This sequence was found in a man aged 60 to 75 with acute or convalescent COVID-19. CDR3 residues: CASSSGGSYEQYF. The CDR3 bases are TGCGCCAGCAGTAGCGGGGGCTCCTACGAGCAGTACTTC.